Following are 28 T cell receptor beta chains from one sample sequenced in a study of cytomegalovirus exposure and HLA in healthy donors. The PCR employed 60 Vbeta primers together with 13 Jbeta primers. Only in-frame clones appear in the TCRdb table, and some are missing; sequencing was by immunoSEQ multiplex PCR. The table lists some 75,000 clones, with less than 6% in the top ten. The sequenced sample consisted of PBMCs. The receptors here all came from a man in his forties in good health and CMV-seronegative.

The chain employs TRBV19 and TRBJ1-4; 7 nucleotides align to TRBD1. V gave up 4 bases and J gave up 7 bases; unmatched junction bases: 9. Germline values: CDR1 LNHDA, CDR2 SQIVND (reference sequence). The CDR3 extends over 15 amino acids. This CDR3 is CASSTTGTDPEKLFF. The CDR3 region has the DNA TGTGCCAGTAGTACGACCGGGACAGATCCTGAAAAACTGTTTTTT.

The V and J genes are TRBV2 and TRBJ2-7, with D possibly being TRBD1 (6 bases). Germline CDR1 and CDR2: SNHLY and FYNNEI. Trimming left V 2 bases short and J 2 bases short, with 16 bases between. The CDR3 extends over 16 amino acids. For the CDR3, the DNA is TGTGCCAGCAGTGAACTCGCGGACAGCAGCACCTACGAGCAGTACTTC. Its translation is CASSELADSSTYEQYF. Using reference TRBV2 and TRBJ2-7 for the parts outside the CDR3, the full variable domain is EPEVTQTPSHQVTQMGQEVILRCVPISNHLYFYWYRQILGQKVEFLVSFYNNEISEKSEIFDDQFSVERPDGSNFTLKIRSTKLEDSAMYFCASSELADSSTYEQYFGPGTRLTVT.

The V gene is TRBV5-5, the J gene TRBJ2-5, with 7 bases matching TRBD2. Losses at the gene ends were 2 bases for V and 5 bases for J; bases not matched to a gene: 18. The CDR3 is 18 residues long. CDR1 and CDR2 (germline): SGHKS, YYEKEE (reference sequence). The CDR3 loop is CASSFRDGGRAAWETQYF. As DNA, the CDR3 is TGTGCCAGCAGCTTTCGAGACGGCGGGAGAGCTGCGTGGGAGACCCAGTACTTC.

This rearrangement joins TRBV5-1 to TRBJ2-2; 7 nucleotides agree with TRBD1. CDR1 and CDR2 (germline): SGHRS, YFSETQ. CDR3 length: 15 amino acids. The V segment lost 1 base and the J segment 2 bases; nucleotides outside the gene matches: 2. CDR3 sequence (DNA): TGCGCCAGCAGCTTGAGGGACAGCAACACCGGGGAGCTGTTTTTT. Translating it yields CASSLRDSNTGELFF.

This chain connects TRBV6-5 to TRBJ2-5; 8 nucleotides agree with TRBD1. Germline loops: CDR1 MNHEY, CDR2 SVGAGI. The ends lost 6 bases at V and 1 base at J; junction bases unmatched: 4. This CDR3 is 14 amino acids long. CDR3 sequence (DNA): TGTGCCAGCAGGCGGACAGGGCCCCAAGAGACCCAGTACTTC. Translating it yields CASRRTGPQETQYF.

The rearrangement joins TRBV5-4 to TRBJ2-3; no reliable D call. The V end was cut by 1 base, the J end by 0 bases, with 6 bases between. The CDR3 has 14 amino acids. The V gene's germline CDR1 is SGHNT and CDR2 YYREEE (reference sequence). The CDR3 DNA reads TGTGCCAGCAGCTTGATGAGTAGCACAGATACGCAGTATTTT. It yields the protein CASSLMSSTDTQYF. The full variable domain, completed using reference TRBV5-4 and TRBJ2-3, is ETGVTQSPTHLIKTRGQQVTLRCSSQSGHNTVSWYQQALGQGPQFIFQYYREEENGRGNFPPRFSGLQFPNYSSELNVNALELDDSALYLCASSLMSSTDTQYFGPGTRLTVL.

V is TRBV18 and J is TRBJ1-4; the match to TRBD1 covers 7 bases. From germline, CDR1 is KGHSH and CDR2 LQKENI. The ends lost 3 bases at V and 4 bases at J; junction bases unmatched: 8. The CDR3 is 16 residues long. The CDR3 region has the DNA TGTGCCAGCTCACCCCTGGGGCCAGGGGGTAATGAAAAACTGTTTTTT. Translating it yields CASSPLGPGGNEKLFF.

The V gene is TRBV9, the J gene TRBJ2-1, with 7 bases lining up with TRBD2. The ends lost 4 bases at V and 7 bases at J; junction bases unmatched: 11. Per germline, CDR1 SGDLS and CDR2 YYNGEE. There are 15 residues in the CDR3. This CDR3 reads CASSRLAALGNEQFF. CDR3 DNA: TGTGCCAGCAGCCGACTAGCAGCTTTGGGGAATGAGCAGTTCTTC. The variable domain in full, with the rest retrieved from reference TRBV9 and TRBJ2-1, is DSGVTQTPKHLITATGQRVTLRCSPRSGDLSVYWYQQSLDQGLQFLIQYYNGEERAKGNILERFSAQQFPDLHSELNLSSLELGDSALYFCASSRLAALGNEQFFGPGTRLTVL.

Judged by frequency, this clone is medium-sized. The chain combines TRBV19 with TRBJ1-1; D is unclear. The CDR3 has 13 residues. The V gene's germline CDR1 is LNHDA and CDR2 SQIVND (reference sequence). Trimming took off 6 bases at V and 2 bases at J, with 10 bases between the two ends. The CDR3 region has the DNA TGTGCCAGTAGGGCTACAGTCAACACTGAAGCTTTCTTT. Protein: CASRATVNTEAFF. The full variable domain, completed using reference TRBV19 and TRBJ1-1, is DGGITQSPKYLFRKEGQNVTLSCEQNLNHDAMYWYRQDPGQGLRLIYYSQIVNDFQKGDIAEGYSVSREKKESFPLTVTSAQKNPTAFYLCASRATVNTEAFFGQGTRLTVV.

The rearrangement links TRBV30 to TRBJ2-3; 8 nucleotides align to TRBD2. Trimming at V came to 0 bases and at J to 6 bases, leaving 8 bases not matched to a gene. In germline, CDR1 is GTSNPN, CDR2 SVGIG (reference sequence). The CDR3 sequence is 15 residues long. The CDR3 is CAWSVLISGEDTQYF. CDR3 in DNA: TGTGCCTGGAGTGTACTTATTAGCGGGGAGGATACGCAGTATTTT.

The V call is TRBV18, the J call TRBJ2-5; weak D call: TRBD2 (6 bases). The CDR3 has 14 amino acids. Germline CDR1 reads KGHSH; CDR2 reads LQKENI. V shed 4 bases and J shed 2 bases, with 11 bases lying between them. For the CDR3, the DNA is TGTGCCAGCTCACTGCCTAGCGCTCAAGAGACCCAGTACTTC. As protein: CASSLPSAQETQYF.

The rearrangement joins TRBV28 to TRBJ2-3; 8 bases line up with TRBD1. J was trimmed by 4 bases and V by 6 bases; bases with no gene match: 9. CDR1 is MDHEN, CDR2 SYDVKM, per germline. This CDR3 is 15 amino acids long. In DNA, the CDR3 is TGTGCCAGCAGCGAACCGGGACAGGTGGCAGATACGCAGTATTTT. Amino acids: CASSEPGQVADTQYF.

The chain combines TRBV6-5 with TRBJ1-4; tentatively, D is TRBD1 (5 bases). Germline V gene data show CDR1 as MNHEY and CDR2 as SVGAGI. This CDR3 region has 13 residues. V lost 2 bases and J 8 bases, leaving 9 bases between the germline ends. CDR3 DNA: TGTGCCAGCAGTTACAGGGGATTCGAAAAACTGTTTTTT. Translation: CASSYRGFEKLFF.

V is TRBV11-2 and J is TRBJ2-5; 10 bases line up with TRBD1. The germline CDR1 and CDR2 sequences are SGHAT and FQNNGV. The CDR3 totals 13 residues. Trimming cost V 5 bases and J 4 bases; bases outside gene matches: 1. The CDR3 bases are TGTGCCAGCAGCCGGGACAGGGGAGAGACCCAGTACTTC. Translating gives CASSRDRGETQYF.

This chain's CDR3 is CASSLDADRGVAEAFF. The CDR3, as DNA: TGCGCCAGCAGCCTAGACGCCGACAGGGGAGTTGCTGAAGCTTTCTTT. This rearrangement joins TRBV5-1 to TRBJ1-1; TRBD1 agrees at 8 bases. The CDR3 sequence is 16 residues long. V lost 4 bases, J lost 6 bases, and 14 bases stayed unmatched. Germline CDR1 is SGHRS and CDR2 is YFSETQ.

The gene calls are TRBV5-1 and TRBJ2-3; 7 bases align to TRBD1. This CDR3 spans 13 amino acids. V lost 4 bases, J lost 4 bases, and 3 bases stayed unmatched. From germline, CDR1 is SGHRS and CDR2 YFSETQ. CDR3 sequence: CASSPGTADTQYF. The DNA of the CDR3 is TGCGCCAGCAGCCCAGGGACAGCAGATACGCAGTATTTT.

J is TRBJ1-1 and V is TRBV7-5; TRBD1 is taken as the D call from the table, unchecked against the DNA. TRBV7-5 is a pseudogene segment. This CDR3 contains 15 residues. The CDR3, as DNA: TGTGTCAGCCAACCACCTACAGGGATAGGCACTGAAGCTTTCTTT. Amino acid sequence: CVSQPPTGIGTEAFF.

The chain joins TRBV7-8 to TRBJ2-7; 9 nucleotides agree with TRBD2. The CDR3 totals 16 residues. CDR1 and CDR2 (germline): SGHVS, FQNEAQ. V dropped 5 bases and J dropped 2; count of bases not matched to a gene: 10. This CDR3 reads CASSPGGGAGAYEQYF. CDR3 nucleotides: TGTGCCAGCAGCCCGGGCGGGGGGGCCGGGGCCTACGAGCAGTACTTC.

This chain uses TRBV7-2 with TRBJ2-7, with a possible D match to TRBD1 (5 bases). The germline V and J ends were trimmed by 1 base and 3 bases, with 13 bases remaining between them. This CDR3 contains 15 residues. The V gene's germline CDR1 is SGHTA and CDR2 FQGNSA. The CDR3 sequence: CASSLGVGVGYEQYF. CDR3 DNA: TGTGCCAGCAGCTTAGGGGTAGGGGTTGGCTACGAGCAGTACTTC.

The chain has TRBV18 and TRBJ1-5, with D perhaps matching TRBD1 (6 bases). This CDR3 spans 17 amino acids. Trimming stripped 5 bases from V and 1 base from J, with 18 bases between. Germline CDR1 and CDR2: KGHSH and LQKENI. This CDR3 is CASSLQDGGASNQPQHF. Here the CDR3 DNA reads TGTGCCAGCTCATTACAGGATGGGGGGGCGAGCAATCAGCCCCAGCATTTT.

The J gene is TRBJ2-7, the V gene TRBV28, with a weak D call TRBD2 (6 bases). From germline, CDR1 is MDHEN and CDR2 SYDVKM. The CDR3 covers 15 residues. Trimming removed 7 bases at V and 4 bases at J, with 20 bases between. CDR3: CASTIRVQAGYEQYF. CDR3 DNA sequence: TGTGCCAGCACCATTCGTGTTCAGGCGGGGTACGAGCAGTACTTC.

The chain combines TRBV18 with TRBJ2-7; 12 bases fit TRBD2. The CDR3 totals 17 residues. Germline CDR1 reads KGHSH; CDR2 reads LQKENI. The V and J ends lost 0 bases and 7 bases, in that order; junction bases with no gene match: 10. CDR3 amino acids: CASSPPSLAGGLREQYF. In DNA, the CDR3 is TGTGCCAGCTCACCACCTTCGCTAGCGGGAGGGCTGAGAGAGCAGTACTTC.

The chain carries TRBV20-1 and TRBJ1-1, with no clear D. V was cut by 6 bases and J by 7 bases, with 12 bases left in between. The germline CDR1 and CDR2 sequences are DFQATT and SNEGSKA (reference sequence). The CDR3 length is 11 residues. CDR3 bases: TGCAGTGCAAAAAGGAGGAATGAAGCTTTCTTT. Protein sequence: CSAKRRNEAFF.

The chain joins TRBV11-3 to TRBJ2-7; 9 bases are a match to TRBD1. CDR3 length equals 14 residues. The ends lost 4 bases at V and 0 bases at J; junction bases unmatched: 1. Germline V gene sequence: CDR1 SGHNT, CDR2 YENEEA. The CDR3, as DNA: TGTGCCAGCAGCTCACAGGGGGCCTCCTACGAGCAGTACTTC. Translation: CASSSQGASYEQYF.

CDR3 residues: CASSHRTGGYEQYF. The CDR3 nucleotides are TGCGCCAGCAGCCACCGGACAGGGGGCTACGAGCAGTACTTC. This rearrangement joins TRBV4-3 to TRBJ2-7; 10 bases align to TRBD1. Germline trimming cut 3 bases from V and 3 bases from J; bases unmatched to any gene: 2. Germline lookup yields CDR1 LGHNA and CDR2 YSLEER. The CDR3 runs to 14 residues.

J is TRBJ1-6 and V is TRBV27; perhaps TRBD1 as D (5 bases). Germline V lookup: CDR1 MNHEY, CDR2 SMNVEV (reference sequence). CDR3 size: 14 residues. V lost 4 bases to trimming and J lost 7 bases, with 11 bases between them. The CDR3 coding sequence is TGTGCCAGCAGTTCGGGGACTGCGAATTCACCCCTCCACTTT. Protein product: CASSSGTANSPLHF.

The chain is built from TRBV10-1 and TRBJ1-1; D gene unclear. CDR1 WNHNN and CDR2 SYGVQD come from the germline V gene (reference sequence). Trimming removed 8 bases at V and 9 bases at J, with 13 bases between. The CDR3 contains 11 residues. The CDR3 region is CASVERGKAFF. CDR3 DNA sequence: TGCGCCAGCGTCGAGCGGGGAAAAGCTTTCTTT.

The gene calls are TRBV7-8 and TRBJ2-1; the match to TRBD2 covers 7 bases. This CDR3 has 16 amino acids. V was pared by 1 base and J by 2 bases, with 5 bases of the junction left unmatched. The germline gives CDR1 SGHVS, CDR2 FQNEAQ. CDR3 in DNA: TGTGCCAGCAGCTTAGGGGAGGGAGGGGCCTACAATGAGCAGTTCTTC. It encodes CASSLGEGGAYNEQFF.